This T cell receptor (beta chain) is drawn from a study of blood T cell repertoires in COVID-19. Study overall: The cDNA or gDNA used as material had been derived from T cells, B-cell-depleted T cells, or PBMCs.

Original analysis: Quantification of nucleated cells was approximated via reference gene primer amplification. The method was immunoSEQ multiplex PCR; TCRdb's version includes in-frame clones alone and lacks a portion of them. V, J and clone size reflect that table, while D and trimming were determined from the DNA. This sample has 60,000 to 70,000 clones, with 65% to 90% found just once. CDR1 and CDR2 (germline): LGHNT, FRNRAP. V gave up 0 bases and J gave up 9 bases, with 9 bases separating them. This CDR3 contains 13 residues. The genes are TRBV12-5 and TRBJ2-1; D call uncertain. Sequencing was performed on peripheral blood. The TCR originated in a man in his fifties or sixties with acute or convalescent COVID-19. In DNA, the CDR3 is TGTGCTAGTGGTTTGGTCCCACTCGGTGAGCAGTTCTTC. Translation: CASGLVPLGEQFF. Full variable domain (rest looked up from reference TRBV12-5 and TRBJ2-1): DARVTQTPRHKVTEMGQEVTMRCQPILGHNTVFWYRQTMMQGLELLAYFRNRAPLDDSGMPKDRFSAEMPDATLATLKIQPSEPRDSAVYFCASGLVPLGEQFFGPGTRLTVL.